Listed below are T cell receptor beta chains from one sample, sequenced in a study of cytomegalovirus exposure and HLA in healthy donors. TCRdb keeps only in-frame clones here, not all; method: immunoSEQ multiplex PCR. The sample includes about 100,000 clones, about 95% of them seen just once. Sequenced: PBMCs. All receptors derive from a woman aged 18-29 years in good health and CMV-seronegative. The CDR3 runs from the conserved cysteine through the conserved F or W.

v_call: TRBV7-6; cdr3_aa: CASSPAPWTGYNEQFF
v_call: TRBV9; cdr3_aa: CASSVGLVNTGELFF
v_call: TRBV29-1; cdr3_aa: CSVEVARGQETQYF
v_call: TRBV6-1; cdr3_aa: CASSDRWGQALGTEAFF
v_call: TRBV6-1; cdr3_aa: CANTPDRGFHNEQFF
v_call: TRBV27; cdr3_aa: CASMGTGGLYEQYF
v_call: TRBV11-2; cdr3_aa: CASSGQYEQYF
v_call: TRBV7-9; cdr3_aa: CASSSSTAGMNTEAFF
v_call: TRBV9; cdr3_aa: CASSVGTGLTSEAFF
v_call: TRBV29-1; cdr3_aa: CSGLGPAEGSTDTQYF
v_call: TRBV14; cdr3_aa: CASSQEVATYEQYF
v_call: TRBV9; cdr3_aa: CASSVEGWGLAAFNEQFF
v_call: TRBV5-1; cdr3_aa: CASSFLGQGTSYEQYF
v_call: TRBV6-6; cdr3_aa: CASSYSGTGNEQFF
v_call: TRBV29-1; cdr3_aa: CSVGDGYTF
v_call: TRBV5-1; cdr3_aa: CASSHSTDTQYF
v_call: TRBV27; cdr3_aa: CASSFSYGSNSYEQYF
v_call: TRBV29-1; cdr3_aa: CSVTQPGQGAGEQYF
v_call: TRBV19; cdr3_aa: CASFSGRFGEQFF
v_call: TRBV7-6; cdr3_aa: CASSLGQGGYGYTF
v_call: TRBV27; cdr3_aa: CASTDRLYEQYF
v_call: TRBV9; cdr3_aa: CASSVAQGGTDTQYF
v_call: TRBV6-5; cdr3_aa: CASSYSEGAMNTEAFF
v_call: TRBV6-1; cdr3_aa: CASREQGISYEQYF